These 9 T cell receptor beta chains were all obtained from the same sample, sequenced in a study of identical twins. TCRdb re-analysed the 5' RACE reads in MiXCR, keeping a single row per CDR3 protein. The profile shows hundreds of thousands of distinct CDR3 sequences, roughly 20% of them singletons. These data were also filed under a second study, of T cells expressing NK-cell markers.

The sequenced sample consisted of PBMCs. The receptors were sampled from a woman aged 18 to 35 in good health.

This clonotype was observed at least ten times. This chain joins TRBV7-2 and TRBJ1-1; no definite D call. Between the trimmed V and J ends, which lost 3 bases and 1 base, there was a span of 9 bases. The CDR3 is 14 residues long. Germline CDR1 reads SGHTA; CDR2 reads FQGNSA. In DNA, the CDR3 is TGTGCCAGCAGCTTTTCCTACGGGAACACTGAAGCTTTCTTT. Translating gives CASSFSYGNTEAFF.

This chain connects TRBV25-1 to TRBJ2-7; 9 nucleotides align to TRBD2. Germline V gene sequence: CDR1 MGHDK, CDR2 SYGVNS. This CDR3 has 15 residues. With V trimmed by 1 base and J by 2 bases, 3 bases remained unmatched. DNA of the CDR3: TGTGCCAGCAGTGAATCAATAGCGGGAGCCTACGAGCAGTACTTC. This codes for CASSESIAGAYEQYF.

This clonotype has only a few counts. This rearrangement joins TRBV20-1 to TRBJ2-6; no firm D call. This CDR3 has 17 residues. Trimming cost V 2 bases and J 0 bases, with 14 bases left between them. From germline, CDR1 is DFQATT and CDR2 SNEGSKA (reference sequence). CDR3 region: CSARRGILSSGANVLTF. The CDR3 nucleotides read TGCAGTGCTAGAAGAGGTATACTAAGCTCTGGGGCCAACGTCCTGACTTTC.

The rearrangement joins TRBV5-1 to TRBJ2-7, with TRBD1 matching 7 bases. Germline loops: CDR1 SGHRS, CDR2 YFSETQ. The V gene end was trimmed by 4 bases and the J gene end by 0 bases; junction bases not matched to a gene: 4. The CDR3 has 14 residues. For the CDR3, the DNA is TGCGCCAGCAGCAGGGGGACAGCCTCCTACGAGCAGTACTTC. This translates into CASSRGTASYEQYF. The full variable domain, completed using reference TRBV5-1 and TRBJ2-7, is KAGVTQTPRYLIKTRGQQVTLSCSPISGHRSVSWYQQTPGQGLQFLFEYFSETQRNKGNFPGRFSGRQFSNSRSEMNVSTLELGDSALYLCASSRGTASYEQYFGPGTRLTVT.

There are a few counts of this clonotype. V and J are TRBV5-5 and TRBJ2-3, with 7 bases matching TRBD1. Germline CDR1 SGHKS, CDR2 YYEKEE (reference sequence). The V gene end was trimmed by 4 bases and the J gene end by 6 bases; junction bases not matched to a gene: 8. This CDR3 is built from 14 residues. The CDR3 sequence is CASSEDRKRDTQYF. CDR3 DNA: TGTGCCAGCAGCGAGGACAGGAAAAGGGATACGCAGTATTTT.

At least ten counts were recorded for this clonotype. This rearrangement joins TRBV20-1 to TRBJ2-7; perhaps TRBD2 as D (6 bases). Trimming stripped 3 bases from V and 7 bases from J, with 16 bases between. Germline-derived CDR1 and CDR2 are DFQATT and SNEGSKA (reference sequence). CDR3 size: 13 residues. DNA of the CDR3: TGCAGTGCTAGGAGGGACTTATACCTGGAGCAGTACTTC. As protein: CSARRDLYLEQYF.

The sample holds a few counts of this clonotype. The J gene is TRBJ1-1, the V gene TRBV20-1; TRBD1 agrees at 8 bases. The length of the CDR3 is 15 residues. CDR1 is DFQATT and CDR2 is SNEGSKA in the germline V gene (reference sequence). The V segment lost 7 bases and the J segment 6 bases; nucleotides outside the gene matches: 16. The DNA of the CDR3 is TGCAGTGGACCCCAAATCGGACAGGGAAAATCTGAAGCTTTCTTT. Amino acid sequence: CSGPQIGQGKSEAFF.

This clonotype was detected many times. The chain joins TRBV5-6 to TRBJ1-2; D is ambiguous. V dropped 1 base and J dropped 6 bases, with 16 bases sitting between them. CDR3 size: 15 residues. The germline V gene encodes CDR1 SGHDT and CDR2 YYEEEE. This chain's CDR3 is CASSLLGRYYNGYTF. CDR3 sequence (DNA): TGTGCCAGCAGCTTGCTGGGGAGATACTACAATGGCTACACCTTC.

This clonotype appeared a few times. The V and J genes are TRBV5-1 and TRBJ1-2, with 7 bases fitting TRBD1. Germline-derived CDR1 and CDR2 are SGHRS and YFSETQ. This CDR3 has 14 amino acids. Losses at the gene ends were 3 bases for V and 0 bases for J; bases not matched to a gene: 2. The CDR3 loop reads CASSSQGSNYGYTF. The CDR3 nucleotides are TGCGCCAGCAGCTCACAGGGGTCTAACTATGGCTACACCTTC. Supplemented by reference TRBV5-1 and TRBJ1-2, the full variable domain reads KAGVTQTPRYLIKTRGQQVTLSCSPISGHRSVSWYQQTPGQGLQFLFEYFSETQRNKGNFPGRFSGRQFSNSRSEMNVSTLELGDSALYLCASSSQGSNYGYTFGSGTRLTVV.